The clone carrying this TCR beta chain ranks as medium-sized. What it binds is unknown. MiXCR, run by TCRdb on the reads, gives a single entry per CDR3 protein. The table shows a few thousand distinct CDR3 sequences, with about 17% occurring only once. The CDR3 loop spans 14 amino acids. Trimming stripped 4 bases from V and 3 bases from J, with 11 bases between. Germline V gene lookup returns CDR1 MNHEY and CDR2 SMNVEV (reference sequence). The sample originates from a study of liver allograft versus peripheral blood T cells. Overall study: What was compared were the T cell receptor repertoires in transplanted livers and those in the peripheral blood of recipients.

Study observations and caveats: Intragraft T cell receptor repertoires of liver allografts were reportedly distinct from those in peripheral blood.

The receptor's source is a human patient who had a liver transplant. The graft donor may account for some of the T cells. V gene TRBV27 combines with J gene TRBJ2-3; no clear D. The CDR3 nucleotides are TGTGCCAGCAGTTCCCCGAGGTGGACAGATACGCAGTATTTT. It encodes CASSSPRWTDTQYF.